The TCR beta chain under discussion was sequenced for a study of cytomegalovirus exposure and HLA in healthy donors. This CDR3 is 14 amino acids long. Germline values: CDR1 SSHAT, CDR2 FNYEAQ (reference sequence). In regard to this clone: Its antigen remains unidentified. One junction end disagrees with the germline gene, perhaps due to a read error.

The study's findings and limits: The CMV antigen specificity of a few CMV-associated chains was confirmed through in vitro analysis. The study designated about 160 TCR beta chains cytomegalovirus-associated.

Sequencing used immunoSEQ multiplex PCR; TCRdb keeps in-frame clones, though not all of them. The repertoire holds some 150,000 clones, about 89% seen once, with approximately 2.6% in the top ten. The chain uses TRBV7-7 and TRBJ2-5; 7 nucleotides match TRBD2. The source of this sequence is a man between 18 and 35 years old in good health and CMV-seropositive. The source material was PBMCs. The CDR3: CASSFGGDQETQYF. The CDR3 region has the DNA TGTGCTAGCAGCTTTGGGGGGGACCAAGAGACCCAGTACTTC. The whole variable domain, filled in from reference TRBV7-7 and TRBJ2-5, reads GAGVSQSPRYKVTKRGQDVTLRCDPISSHATLYWYQQALGQGPEFLTYFNYEAQPDKSGLPSDRFSAERPEGSISTLTIQRTEQRDSAMYRCASSFGGDQETQYFGPGTRLLVL.